Listed below are T cell receptor beta chains from one sample, sequenced in a study of T-cell reconstitution after alpha-beta-depleted transplantation in children. TCRdb re-called the PCR reads through MiXCR, storing one row per CDR3 protein. The table has roughly 220,000 distinct CDR3 sequences, 12% seen once. The material sequenced was PBMCs from the stem cell graft donor, taken from the stem cell graft. Receptor source: a human donor who donated a stem cell graft to a child with acute lymphoblastic leukemia. Both conserved end residues are part of each CDR3. Fields, in order: clone size, V gene, J gene, D gene, CDR3 protein, CDR3 DNA. A D gene is named only where the DNA matches it firmly. Some rows have no size entry. The others give once, few or many, or a class for an expanded clone.

-	TRBV29-1	TRBJ1-5	-	CSVRTGARNQPQHF	TGCAGCGTGAGAACCGGGGCCAGGAATCAGCCCCAGCATTTT
many	TRBV6-1	TRBJ2-3	-	CASSEAPGGGTDTQYF	TGTGCCAGCAGTGAAGCTCCAGGGGGGGGCACAGATACGCAGTATTTT
many	TRBV9	TRBJ2-7	-	CASSVGGTLSYEQYF	TGTGCCAGCAGCGTAGGGGGGACACTATCCTACGAGCAGTACTTC
many	TRBV5-1	TRBJ1-2	TRBD1	CASSWGQVKDGYTF	TGCGCCAGCAGCTGGGGACAGGTGAAGGATGGCTACACCTTC
-	TRBV7-2	TRBJ1-1	-	CASSLAGPAEAFF	TGTGCCAGCAGCTTAGCAGGGCCTGCTGAAGCTTTCTTT
many	TRBV29-1	TRBJ2-7	TRBD1	CSVVEQGAPYEQYF	TGCAGCGTTGTTGAACAGGGGGCACCCTACGAGCAGTACTTC
many	TRBV20-1	TRBJ2-1	TRBD2	CSAREPSGGSYNEQFF	TGCAGTGCTAGAGAACCTAGCGGGGGGTCCTACAATGAGCAGTTCTTC
many	TRBV9	TRBJ1-1	TRBD1	CASSVPTGKNTEAFF	TGTGCCAGCAGCGTGCCGACAGGGAAAAACACTGAAGCTTTCTTT
many	TRBV7-9	TRBJ2-1	-	CASSQRGRYNEQFF	TGTGCCAGCAGCCAAAGGGGTAGATACAATGAGCAGTTCTTC
many	TRBV12-3/TRBV12-4	TRBJ1-5	-	CASSLRAGNQPQHF	TGTGCCAGCAGTTTGAGGGCCGGCAATCAGCCCCAGCATTTT
many	TRBV5-1	TRBJ2-3	-	CASSRRGLGTTGPPDTQYF	TGCGCCAGCAGCCGAAGAGGGTTGGGGACCACGGGTCCCCCAGATACGCAGTATTTT
-	TRBV12-5	TRBJ2-4	TRBD2	CASVAGELAKNIQYF	TGTGCTAGCGTAGCGGGGGAACTGGCCAAAAACATTCAGTACTTC
few	TRBV6-4	TRBJ2-7	-	CASRPLGRFYEQYF	TGTGCCAGCAGACCCCTTGGACGGTTCTACGAGCAGTACTTC
many	TRBV6-1	TRBJ2-3	-	CASTLRDGDTQYF	TGTGCCAGCACCTTACGGGACGGAGATACGCAGTATTTT
-	TRBV15	TRBJ2-3	TRBD2	CAASGGALDTQYF	TGTGCGGCCTCCGGGGGGGCATTAGATACGCAGTATTTT
many	TRBV12-3/TRBV12-4	TRBJ2-1	-	CASSLTAPGHLYNEQFF	TGTGCCAGCAGTTTAACAGCCCCGGGACACCTATACAATGAGCAGTTCTTC
many	TRBV20-1	TRBJ2-7	TRBD2	CSARRTSGGRAEQYF	TGCAGTGCTCGGCGGACTAGCGGGGGTCGGGCCGAGCAGTACTTC
-	TRBV20-1	TRBJ1-2	TRBD1	CSAQTGVDCGYTF	TGCAGTGCCCAGACAGGGGTGGACTGTGGCTACACCTTC
many	TRBV6-2/TRBV6-3	TRBJ1-5	-	CASRTQGQPQHF	TGTGCCAGCAGAACACAGGGACAGCCCCAGCATTTT
few	TRBV29-1	TRBJ2-7	-	CSVEALDTPYEQYF	TGCAGCGTTGAAGCCTTGGACACCCCCTACGAGCAGTACTTC
many	TRBV10-2	TRBJ2-1	-	CASSDRTGFGFYNEQFF	TGCGCCAGCAGTGACCGAACAGGGTTCGGCTTTTACAATGAGCAGTTCTTC
many	TRBV28	TRBJ1-5	TRBD1	CASSQQGAGNQPQHF	TGTGCCAGCAGTCAACAGGGGGCTGGCAATCAGCCCCAGCATTTT
many	TRBV24-1	TRBJ2-4	-	CATSAQGGGKNIQYF	TGTGCCACCAGTGCCCAAGGAGGGGGCAAAAACATTCAGTACTTC
many	TRBV5-1	TRBJ2-7	-	CASSRDGTYEQYF	TGCGCCAGCAGCCGGGACGGGACCTACGAGCAGTACTTC
few	TRBV3-1	TRBJ1-2	-	CASSPRPPQGRNYGYTF	TGTGCCAGCTCCCCCCGTCCTCCACAGGGTCGCAACTATGGCTACACCTTC
many	TRBV5-1	TRBJ2-5	-	CASTYEGVETQYF	TGCGCCAGCACCTACGAGGGGGTAGAGACCCAGTACTTC
many	TRBV12-3/TRBV12-4	TRBJ2-4	-	CASSLGAALAKNIQYF	TGTGCCAGCAGTTTAGGGGCAGCCTTAGCCAAAAACATTCAGTACTTC
many	TRBV10-3	TRBJ1-2	-	CAISESSSPYYGYTF	TGTGCCATCAGTGAGTCCAGTTCCCCCTACTATGGCTACACCTTC
-	TRBV7-2	TRBJ1-1	-	CASSLGWTANTEAFF	TGTGCCAGCAGCTTAGGGTGGACGGCGAACACTGAAGCTTTCTTT
many	TRBV6-5	TRBJ2-7	TRBD2	CASRRGYYEQYF	TGTGCCAGCAGGCGGGGGTACTACGAGCAGTACTTC
many	TRBV20-1	TRBJ2-5	TRBD1	CSAPGTGETQYF	TGCAGTGCCCCCGGGACAGGGGAGACCCAGTACTTC
few	TRBV30	TRBJ2-2	-	CAWSVRGGSGELFF	TGTGCCTGGAGTGTACGGGGAGGATCCGGGGAGCTGTTTTTT
few	TRBV5-1	TRBJ1-1	TRBD1	CASSLARGLVNTEAFF	TGCGCCAGCAGCTTGGCCAGGGGGCTGGTGAACACTGAAGCTTTCTTT
few	TRBV24-1	TRBJ2-3	-	CATSEEGAQYF	TGTGCCACCAGTGAGGAGGGGGCGCAGTATTTT
many	TRBV18	TRBJ1-4	-	CASSPEGATEKLFF	TGTGCCAGCTCACCAGAGGGCGCGACTGAAAAACTGTTTTTT
few	TRBV12-3/TRBV12-4	TRBJ1-5	-	CASSFQGESNQPQHF	TGTGCCAGCAGTTTTCAAGGGGAGAGCAATCAGCCCCAGCATTTT
-	TRBV20-1	TRBJ2-7	-	CSARARGVTPYEQYF	TGCAGTGCTAGAGCCAGGGGGGTAACCCCCTACGAGCAGTACTTC
many	TRBV5-1	TRBJ2-1	-	CASSPRGEAYNEQFF	TGCGCCAGCAGCCCGCGGGGAGAGGCCTACAATGAGCAGTTCTTC
many	TRBV24-1	TRBJ2-7	-	CATGGSDSYEQYF	TGTGCCACCGGGGGGAGTGACTCCTACGAGCAGTACTTC
many	TRBV7-2	TRBJ2-1	-	CASSLTGGGYNEQFF	TGTGCCAGCAGCTTAACAGGGGGGGGATACAATGAGCAGTTCTTC
many	TRBV15	TRBJ2-7	-	CATSRPETGLEQYF	TGTGCCACCAGCAGACCCGAAACTGGTCTCGAGCAGTACTTC
many	TRBV20-1	TRBJ2-1	-	CSARDVLTTARRAGQGLNEQFF	TGCAGTGCTAGAGATGTATTAACGACGGCTCGGAGGGCGGGCCAGGGGTTGAATGAGCAGTTCTTC
many	TRBV27	TRBJ2-2	-	CASSPESSGTGNTGELFF	TGTGCCAGCAGCCCTGAATCCTCAGGGACTGGTAATACCGGGGAGCTGTTTTTT
many	TRBV27	TRBJ1-6	-	CASSFTRDSPLHF	TGTGCCAGCAGTTTTACCAGGGACTCACCCCTCCACTTT
-	TRBV9	TRBJ2-7	-	CASSVMGAGYEQYF	TGTGCCAGCAGCGTAATGGGGGCAGGCTACGAGCAGTACTTC
once	TRBV5-3	TRBJ1-2	-	CACTGANYGYTF	TGTGCCTGTACGGGAGCTAACTATGGCTACACCTTC
many	TRBV5-1	TRBJ2-3	-	CASSLRLQGRTDTQYF	TGCGCCAGCAGCTTGCGACTACAGGGGAGGACAGATACGCAGTATTTT
many	TRBV28	TRBJ2-7	-	CASSPGSPVYEQYF	TGTGCCAGCAGTCCCGGGTCTCCCGTCTACGAGCAGTACTTC
many	TRBV5-1	TRBJ2-2	-	CASTHTGELFF	TGCGCCAGCACCCATACCGGGGAGCTGTTTTTT
few	TRBV9	TRBJ1-2	-	CASSVDGTGSNGYTF	TGTGCCAGCAGCGTAGACGGAACAGGTTCTAACGGCTACACCTTC
many	TRBV4-3	TRBJ1-5	TRBD1	CASSQEVWDRVINQPQHF	TGCGCCAGCAGCCAAGAGGTGTGGGACAGGGTCATCAATCAGCCCCAGCATTTT